This entry features one T cell receptor (beta chain) sequence. The data derive from a study of technical replicates of blood from several donors. The method was immunoSEQ multiplex PCR; TCRdb's version includes in-frame clones alone and lacks a portion of them. The table shows tens of thousands of clones, with nearly 95% occurring only once. The ends lost 7 bases at V and 4 bases at J; junction bases unmatched: 8. CDR1 is SEHNR, CDR2 FQNEAQ, per germline (reference sequence). CDR3 length: 15 residues. The receptor comes from a human donor in good health. Some clones in this sample may be carry-over from other donors' samples. The rearrangement joins TRBV7-9 to TRBJ2-1; 9 bases line up with TRBD1. Sequenced material: PBMCs. CDR3 coding DNA: TGTGCCAGCACGAGAACAGGGGGCGGTTACAATGAGCAGTTCTTC. As protein: CASTRTGGGYNEQFF.